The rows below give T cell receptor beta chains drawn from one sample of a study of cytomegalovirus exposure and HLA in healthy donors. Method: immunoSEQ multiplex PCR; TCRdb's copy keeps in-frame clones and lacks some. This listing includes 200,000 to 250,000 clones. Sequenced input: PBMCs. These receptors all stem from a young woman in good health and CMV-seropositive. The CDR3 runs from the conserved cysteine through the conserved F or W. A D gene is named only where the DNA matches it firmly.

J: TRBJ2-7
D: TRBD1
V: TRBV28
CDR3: CASSIPGTGNYEQYF
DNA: TGTGCCAGCAGTATTCCCGGGACAGGGAACTACGAGCAGTACTTC

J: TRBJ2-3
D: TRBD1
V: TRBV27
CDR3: CASGTGGTDTQYF
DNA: TGTGCCAGCGGGACAGGGGGTACAGATACGCAGTATTTT

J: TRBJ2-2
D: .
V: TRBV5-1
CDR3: CASSPWGSTGELFF
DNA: TGCGCCAGCAGCCCATGGGGCAGCACCGGGGAGCTGTTTTTT

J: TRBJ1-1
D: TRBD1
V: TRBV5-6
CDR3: CASSFQGGTEAFF
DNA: TGTGCCAGCAGCTTCCAGGGGGGCACTGAAGCTTTCTTT

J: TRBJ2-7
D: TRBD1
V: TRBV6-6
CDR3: CASNPINGQDYEQYF
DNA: TGTGCCAGCAATCCAATAAACGGACAGGACTACGAGCAGTACTTC

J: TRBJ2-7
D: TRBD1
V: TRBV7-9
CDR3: CASSLDGTGGPNF
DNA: TGTGCCAGCAGCTTAGATGGGACAGGTGGGCCGAACTTC

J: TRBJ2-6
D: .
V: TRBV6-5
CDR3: CASSYIRGSGANVLTF
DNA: TGTGCCAGCAGTTACATCCGGGGGTCTGGGGCCAACGTCCTGACTTTC

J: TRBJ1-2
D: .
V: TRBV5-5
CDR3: CASSSGGDYGYTF
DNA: TGTGCCAGCAGCTCTGGAGGGGACTATGGCTACACCTTC

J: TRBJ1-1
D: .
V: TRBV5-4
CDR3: CASSLTGTEAFF
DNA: TGTGCCAGCAGCTTGACGGGCACTGAAGCTTTCTTT

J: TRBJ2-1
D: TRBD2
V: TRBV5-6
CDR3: CASSPTAGRVGVNEQFF
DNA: TGTGCCAGCAGCCCGACCGCGGGGAGGGTTGGGGTCAATGAGCAGTTCTTC

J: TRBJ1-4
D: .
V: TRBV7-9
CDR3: CASSLAGGEKEKLFF
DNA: TGTGCCAGCAGCTTAGCGGGAGGAGAGAAGGAAAAACTGTTTTTT

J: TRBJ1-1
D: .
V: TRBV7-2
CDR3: CASSLERYTEAFF
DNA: TGTGCCAGCAGCTTAGAACGGTACACTGAAGCTTTCTTT

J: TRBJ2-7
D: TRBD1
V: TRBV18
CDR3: CASSPRFGTGSYEQYF
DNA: TGTGCCAGCTCACCACGGTTTGGGACAGGCTCCTACGAGCAGTACTTC

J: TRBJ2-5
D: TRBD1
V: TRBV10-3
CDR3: CAISDRQGLKQSQYF
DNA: TGTGCCATCAGTGACCGACAGGGTTTGAAACAATCCCAGTACTTC

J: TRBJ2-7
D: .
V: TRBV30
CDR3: CAWSVGPYEQYF
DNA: TGTGCCTGGAGTGTCGGTCCCTACGAGCAGTACTTC

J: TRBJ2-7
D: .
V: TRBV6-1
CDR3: CASLLGQGNEQYF
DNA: TGTGCCAGCCTTCTGGGACAAGGGAACGAGCAGTACTTC

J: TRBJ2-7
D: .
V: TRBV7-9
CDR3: CASSLGGDLYEQYF
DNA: TGTGCCAGCAGCTTAGGGGGGGACCTCTACGAGCAGTACTTC